This is a list of T cell receptor beta chains from one sample in a study of CD8+CD57+ T cells in acquired aplastic anemia. MiXCR was run by TCRdb on the reads, yielding one entry per CDR3 protein. Among 200,000 to 300,000 distinct CDR3 sequences listed, roughly 80% were seen once. Sequenced input: sorted CD4+, CD8+, or CD8+CD57+ T cells (not recorded which) from PBMCs. The receptors here all came from a human donor with aplastic anemia. CDR3s include the opening cysteine and the closing phenylalanine or tryptophan. A D gene is named only where the DNA matches it firmly. Part of the rows lack a size; the others show once, few, many or a class for expanded clones.

DNA	CDR3	D	V	J	size
TGTGCCAGCAGCTTAGAGTGGCGGGGGGGAACAGATACGCAGTATTTT	CASSLEWRGGTDTQYF	TRBD2	TRBV7-6	TRBJ2-3	.
TGTGCCAGCAGCTTTAACGAGGACAGGAAAGCTTTCTTT	CASSFNEDRKAFF	TRBD1	TRBV7-3	TRBJ1-1	.
TGTGCCAGCAGCCAAACGAGCTCCTACGAGCAGTACTTC	CASSQTSSYEQYF	.	TRBV3-1	TRBJ2-7	.
TGTGCCAGCAGCTCCGGGACATCCTACGAGCAGTACTTC	CASSSGTSYEQYF	.	TRBV9	TRBJ2-7	.
TGTGCCAGCGGCGAGGGGGGCACAGATACCAAGGATTTT	CASGEGGTDTKDF	.	TRBV9	TRBJ2-3	.
TGTGCCAGCAGCCCCGGGACTAGCGGACAAGAGACCCAGTACTTC	CASSPGTSGQETQYF	TRBD2	TRBV9	TRBJ2-5	.
TGTGCCAGCAGTGAAGCATGGAGCGGGGGACCGGAGCAGCATTTT	CASSEAWSGGPEQHF	.	TRBV7-2	TRBJ1-5	.
TGTGCCAGCAGCACCCGGGACACCTATGGCTACACCTTC	CASSTRDTYGYTF	.	TRBV3-2	TRBJ1-2	many
TGTGCCAGCAGTTACGGGGGGGAGGGTCACACTGAAGCTTTCTTT	CASSYGGEGHTEAFF	.	TRBV10-3	TRBJ1-1	.
TGTGCCAGCAGCCAAGAGGACGGAGACTCCTACAATGAGCAGTTCTTC	CASSQEDGDSYNEQFF	.	TRBV3-1	TRBJ2-1	many
TGTACCGGCGGAGACGCGGGCACAGATACGCAGTATTTT	CTGGDAGTDTQYF	.	TRBV2	TRBJ2-3	.
TGTGCCAGCGGTTCTGGCGGGACTTGTGGGGAGAACCAGTACTTC	CASGSGGTCGENQYF	.	TRBV2	TRBJ2-5	.
TGTGCCTTAGGGCGGGGGGAAGGCACAGATACGCAGTATTTT	CALGRGEGTDTQYF	TRBD2	TRBV10-3	TRBJ2-3	medium-sized
TGTGCCAGCAGCTTACAGGGGACCGGGGAGCTGAATTTT	CASSLQGTGELNF	.	TRBV7-9	TRBJ2-2	.
TGTGCCAGCTGCCGGCACCAACGGTACAATGAGCACTTC	CASCRHQRYNEHF	.	TRBV7-9	TRBJ2-5	.
TGTGCCAGCATCCCGGGACAGGGTGTCTATGGCTACACCTTC	CASIPGQGVYGYTF	TRBD1	TRBV12-3/TRBV12-4	TRBJ1-2	.
TGTGCCAGCAGTTCCACCGGAAGCCCCTACGCGCAGTACTTC	CASSSTGSPYAQYF	.	TRBV7-8	TRBJ2-7	once
TGTGCCACCAGTCCTCCCCTGCATCTTTCTGGAGCTTTCTTT	CATSPPLHLSGAFF	.	TRBV24-1	TRBJ1-1	few
TGTGCCAGCTCTCGGGATAGACAGTCGAACCACGAGCAGTACTTC	CASSRDRQSNHEQYF	.	TRBV2	TRBJ2-7	few